The present T cell receptor beta chain was sequenced within a study of Graves' ophthalmopathy and Graves' hyperthyroidism. Study-wide results and limits: A roughly 83% specificity and roughly 90% sensitivity were achieved by a 13-signature model that separated ophthalmopathy from stable hyperthyroidism.

All donors with ophthalmopathy were recorded as having moderate-to-severe activity, CAS ≥3, NOSPECS ≥4 and a duration under 3 months. Other autoimmune diseases, uncontrolled infections, pregnancy or lactation ruled patients out of participation. Trimming pared 5 bases from V and 2 bases from J, leaving 7 bases between. The CDR3 contains 13 residues. From germline, CDR1 is SGHVS and CDR2 FQNEAQ. RNA served as the template for amplifying TCR beta CDR3 regions. HTBI primers were employed in first-round RT-PCR, then a second-round multiplex PCR followed. Using its own MiXCR run on the multiplex PCR reads, TCRdb lists one record per CDR3 protein. Of 200,000 to 250,000 distinct CDR3 sequences listed, under 30% are singletons. Of note for this clonotype: The antigen is not known.

The receptor's source is a man aged 50 or older with Graves' ophthalmopathy. The sample taken for sequencing was peripheral blood. The rearrangement links TRBV7-8 to TRBJ1-5; no reliable D call. The CDR3 protein is CASSRHRNQPQHF. CDR3 nucleotide sequence: TGTGCCAGCAGCAGACACCGCAATCAGCCCCAGCATTTT.